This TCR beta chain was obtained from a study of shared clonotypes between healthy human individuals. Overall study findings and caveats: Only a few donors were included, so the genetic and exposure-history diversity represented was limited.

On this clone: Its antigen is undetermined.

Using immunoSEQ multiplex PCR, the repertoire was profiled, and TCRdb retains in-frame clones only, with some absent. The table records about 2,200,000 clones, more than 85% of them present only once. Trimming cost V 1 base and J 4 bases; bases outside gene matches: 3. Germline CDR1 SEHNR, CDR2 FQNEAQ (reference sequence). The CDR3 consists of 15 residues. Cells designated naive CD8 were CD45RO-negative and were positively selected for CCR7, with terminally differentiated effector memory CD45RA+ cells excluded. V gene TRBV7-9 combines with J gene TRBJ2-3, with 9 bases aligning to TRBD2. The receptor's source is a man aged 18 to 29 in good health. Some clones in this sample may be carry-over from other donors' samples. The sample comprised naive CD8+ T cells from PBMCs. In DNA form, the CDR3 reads TGTGCCAGCAGCTTAGGCAAGCGGGAGGCAGATACGCAGTATTTT. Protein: CASSLGKREADTQYF.